Below are 5 T cell receptor beta chains sequenced from a single sample in a study of blood T cell repertoires in COVID-19. The assay was immunoSEQ multiplex PCR, and TCRdb's table has in-frame clones only and misses some. The data contain fewer than 140,000 clones, approximately 80% of them singletons. The sequencing sample was made of peripheral blood. The receptors were gathered from a man older than 75 with COVID-19, enrolled during active disease.

The genes are TRBV28 and TRBJ1-2, with TRBD1 matching 8 bases. The J segment lost 6 bases and the V segment lost 3 bases, leaving 9 bases of the junction unmatched. Germline V gives CDR1 MDHEN, CDR2 SYDVKM. This CDR3 contains 15 residues. This chain's CDR3 is CASSFRTGKDDGYTF. The CDR3 DNA reads TGTGCCAGCAGTTTCCGGACAGGGAAGGACGATGGCTACACCTTC.

V gene TRBV7-2 combines with J gene TRBJ2-4; 7 bases map to TRBD1. Germline V CDR1 and CDR2: SGHTA, FQGNSA. The CDR3 is 14 amino acids. The J segment lost 9 bases and the V segment lost 4 bases, leaving 9 bases of the junction unmatched. The CDR3 region has the DNA TGTGCCAGCAGCTACAGGACAGGACCTGGCATTCAGTACTTC. Translation: CASSYRTGPGIQYF.

V gene TRBV7-2 combines with J gene TRBJ2-1; 8 nucleotides agree with TRBD2. The V segment lost 1 base and the J segment 8 bases; nucleotides outside the gene matches: 10. Germline assignment: CDR1 SGHTA and CDR2 FQGNSA. This CDR3 is built from 16 residues. The CDR3 region is CASSLVGGTSRYEQFF. CDR3 coding DNA: TGTGCCAGCAGCTTAGTAGGCGGGACTAGTAGGTATGAGCAGTTCTTC.

The genes are TRBV25-1 and TRBJ2-7; D is possibly TRBD2 (5 bases). The germline V and J ends were trimmed by 3 bases and 2 bases, with 14 bases remaining between them. Germline values: CDR1 MGHDK, CDR2 SYGVNS. The CDR3 runs to 15 residues. In DNA form, the CDR3 reads TGTGCCAGCAGTGATGGTTCCCCGCGGGCCTACGAGCAGTACTTC. It specifies CASSDGSPRAYEQYF.

This chain joins TRBV30 and TRBJ1-4; the D is unclear. The CDR3 spans 14 residues. From germline, CDR1 is GTSNPN and CDR2 SVGIG (reference sequence). The germline V and J ends were trimmed by 2 bases and 4 bases, with 11 bases remaining between them. In DNA form, the CDR3 reads TGTGCCTGGAGTACCGACACCATTAATGAAAAACTGTTTTTT. Translation gives CAWSTDTINEKLFF.